One sample yielded the 3 T cell receptor beta chains listed below, sequenced in a study of blood T cells in healthy people across ages. Then a second PCR, running about 7 to 11 cycles, was carried out with a sample-barcoded 5' primer and a J-beta primer mix. TCRdb independently ran MiXCR on the 5' RACE reads; one entry per CDR3 protein. The data show about 1.5 million distinct CDR3 sequences, approximately 38% seen once. The sample taken for sequencing was blood. These receptors were taken from a woman between 18 and 30 years old in good health.

This clonotype was seen just once. The CDR3 protein is CASRDVKGHFYGYTF. The CDR3 nucleotides read TGTGCCAGCAGGGACGTGAAGGGCCACTTCTATGGCTACACCTTC. The V gene is TRBV28, the J gene TRBJ1-2; D remains unclear. CDR1 and CDR2 (germline): MDHEN, SYDVKM. The CDR3 covers 15 residues. Trimming removed 6 bases from V and 4 bases from J, with 18 bases in between.

The chain has TRBV5-1 and TRBJ2-4; D not certain. The tail of the sequence fits TRBJ2-7 better, so the J call may be wrong. The CDR3 consists of 11 residues. Germline-derived CDR1 and CDR2 are SGHRS and YFSETQ. The CDR3 sequence: CASSFVPEQYF. The CDR3 DNA follows: TGCGCCAGCAGCTTTGTTCCCGAGCAGTACTTC.

This chain joins TRBV9 and TRBJ1-6; a weak D match, TRBD1 (5 bases). In germline, CDR1 is SGDLS, CDR2 YYNGEE. The CDR3 contains 17 residues. Between the trimmed V and J ends, which lost 7 bases and 7 bases, there was a span of 24 bases. The DNA for the CDR3 is TGTGCCAGCGGACATAGCGGGGGTGTAGTTGGAAATTCACCCCTCCACTTT. It specifies CASGHSGGVVGNSPLHF.